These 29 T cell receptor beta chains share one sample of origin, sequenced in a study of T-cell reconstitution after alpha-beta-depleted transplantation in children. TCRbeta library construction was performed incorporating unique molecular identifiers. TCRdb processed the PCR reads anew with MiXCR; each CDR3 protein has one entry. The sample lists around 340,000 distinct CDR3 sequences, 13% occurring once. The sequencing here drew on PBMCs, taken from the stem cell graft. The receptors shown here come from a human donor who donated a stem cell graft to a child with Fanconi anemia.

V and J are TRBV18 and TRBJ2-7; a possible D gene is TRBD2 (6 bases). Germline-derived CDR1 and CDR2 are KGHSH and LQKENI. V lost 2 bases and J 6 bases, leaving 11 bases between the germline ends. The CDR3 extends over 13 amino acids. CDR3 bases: TGTGCCAGCTCACCAGGGACTGGAGGCGAGCAGTACGTC. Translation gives CASSPGTGGEQYV.

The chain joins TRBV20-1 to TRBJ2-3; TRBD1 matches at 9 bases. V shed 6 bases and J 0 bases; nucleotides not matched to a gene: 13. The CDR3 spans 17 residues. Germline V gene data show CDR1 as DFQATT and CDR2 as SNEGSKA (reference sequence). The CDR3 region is CSAPGTGSIRSTDTQYF. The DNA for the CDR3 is TGCAGTGCCCCCGGGACAGGGTCGATTAGAAGCACAGATACGCAGTATTTT.

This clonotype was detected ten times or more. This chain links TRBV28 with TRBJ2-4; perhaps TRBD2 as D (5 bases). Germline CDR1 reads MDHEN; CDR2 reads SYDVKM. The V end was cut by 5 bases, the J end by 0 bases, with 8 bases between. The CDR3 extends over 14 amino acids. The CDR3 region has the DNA TGTGCCAGCAGTCCGGACTTAGCCAAAAACATTCAGTACTTC. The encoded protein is CASSPDLAKNIQYF.

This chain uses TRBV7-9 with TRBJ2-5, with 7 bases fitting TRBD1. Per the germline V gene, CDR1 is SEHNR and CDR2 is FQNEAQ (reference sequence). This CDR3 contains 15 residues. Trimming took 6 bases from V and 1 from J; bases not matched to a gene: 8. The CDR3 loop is CASRITGDTQETQYF. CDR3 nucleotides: TGTGCCAGCAGGATAACAGGGGATACCCAAGAGACCCAGTACTTC.

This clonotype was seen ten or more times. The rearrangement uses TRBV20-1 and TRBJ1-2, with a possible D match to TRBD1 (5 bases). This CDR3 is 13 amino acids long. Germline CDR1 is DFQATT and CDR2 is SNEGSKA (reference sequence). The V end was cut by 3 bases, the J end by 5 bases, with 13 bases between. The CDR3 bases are TGCAGTGCTAGCCGGGACTCCACTTATGGCTACACCTTC. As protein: CSASRDSTYGYTF.

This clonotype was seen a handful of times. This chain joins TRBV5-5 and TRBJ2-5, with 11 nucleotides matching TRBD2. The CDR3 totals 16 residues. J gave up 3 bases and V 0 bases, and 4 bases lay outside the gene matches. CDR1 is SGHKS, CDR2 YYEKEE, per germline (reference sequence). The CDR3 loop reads CASSLVVAGGKETQYF. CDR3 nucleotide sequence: TGTGCCAGCAGCTTGGTTGTAGCGGGGGGGAAAGAGACCCAGTACTTC.

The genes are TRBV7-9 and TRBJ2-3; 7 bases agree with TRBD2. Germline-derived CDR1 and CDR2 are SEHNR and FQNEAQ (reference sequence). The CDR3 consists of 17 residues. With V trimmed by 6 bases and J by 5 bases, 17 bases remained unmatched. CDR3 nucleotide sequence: TGTGCCAGCAGTCCCTCCACGGCGGGGGACCTCATAGATACGCAGTATTTT. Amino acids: CASSPSTAGDLIDTQYF.

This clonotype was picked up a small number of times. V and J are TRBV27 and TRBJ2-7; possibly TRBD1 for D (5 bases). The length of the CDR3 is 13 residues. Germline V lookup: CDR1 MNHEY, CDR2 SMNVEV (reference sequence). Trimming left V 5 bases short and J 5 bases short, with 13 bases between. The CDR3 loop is CASSLGPGDEQYF. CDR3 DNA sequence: TGTGCCAGCAGTCTGGGGCCTGGAGACGAGCAGTACTTC.

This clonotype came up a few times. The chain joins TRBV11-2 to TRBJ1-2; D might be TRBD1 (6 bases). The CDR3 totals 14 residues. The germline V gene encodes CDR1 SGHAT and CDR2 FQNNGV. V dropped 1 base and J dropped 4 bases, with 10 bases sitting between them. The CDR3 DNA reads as TGTGCCAGCAGCTTAGGGGGGGCGCGCTATGGCTACACCTTC. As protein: CASSLGGARYGYTF. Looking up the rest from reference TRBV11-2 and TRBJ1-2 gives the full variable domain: EAGVAQSPRYKIIEKRQSVAFWCNPISGHATLYWYQQILGQGPKLLIQFQNNGVVDDSQLPKDRFSAERLKGVDSTLKIQPAKLEDSAVYLCASSLGGARYGYTFGSGTRLTVV.

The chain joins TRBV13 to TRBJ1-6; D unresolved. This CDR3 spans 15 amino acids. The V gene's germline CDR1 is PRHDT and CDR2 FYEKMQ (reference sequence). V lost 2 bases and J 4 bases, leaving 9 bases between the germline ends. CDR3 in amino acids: CASSLMEGYNSPLHF. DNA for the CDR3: TGTGCCAGCAGCTTAATGGAAGGGTATAATTCACCCCTCCACTTT.

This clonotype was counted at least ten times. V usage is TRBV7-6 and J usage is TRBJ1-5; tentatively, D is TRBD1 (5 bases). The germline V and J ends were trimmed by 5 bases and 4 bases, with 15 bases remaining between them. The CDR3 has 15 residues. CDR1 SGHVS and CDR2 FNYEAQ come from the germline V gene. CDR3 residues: CASSPSSGRNQPQHF. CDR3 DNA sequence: TGTGCCAGCAGCCCGAGTTCGGGACGGAATCAGCCCCAGCATTTT.

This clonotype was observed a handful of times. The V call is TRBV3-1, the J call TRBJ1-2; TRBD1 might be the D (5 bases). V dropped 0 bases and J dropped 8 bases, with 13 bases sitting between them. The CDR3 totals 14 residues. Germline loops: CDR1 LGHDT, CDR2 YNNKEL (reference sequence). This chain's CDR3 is CASSQDGGIEGYTF. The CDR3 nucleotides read TGTGCCAGCAGCCAAGATGGGGGGATCGAGGGCTACACCTTC.

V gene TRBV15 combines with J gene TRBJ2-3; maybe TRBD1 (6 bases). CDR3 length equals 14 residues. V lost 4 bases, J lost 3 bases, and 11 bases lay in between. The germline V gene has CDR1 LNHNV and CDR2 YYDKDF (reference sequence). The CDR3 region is CATSKGHSTDTQYF. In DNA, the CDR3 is TGTGCCACCAGCAAGGGACACTCGACAGATACGCAGTATTTT.

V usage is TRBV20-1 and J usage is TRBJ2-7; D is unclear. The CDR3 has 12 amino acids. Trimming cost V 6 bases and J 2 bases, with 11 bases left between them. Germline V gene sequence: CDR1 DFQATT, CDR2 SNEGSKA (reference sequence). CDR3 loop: CSAQTVAYEQYV. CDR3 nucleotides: TGCAGTGCCCAAACGGTTGCCTACGAGCAGTACGTC.

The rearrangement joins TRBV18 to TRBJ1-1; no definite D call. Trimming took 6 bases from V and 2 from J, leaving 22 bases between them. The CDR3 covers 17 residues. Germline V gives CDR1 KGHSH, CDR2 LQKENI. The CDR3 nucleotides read TGTGCCAGCTCTCGCGACCGAGGCGAGGGCCTCAACACTGAAGCTTTCTTT. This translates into CASSRDRGEGLNTEAFF. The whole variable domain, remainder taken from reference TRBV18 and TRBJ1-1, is NAGVMQNPRHLVRRRGQEARLRCSPMKGHSHVYWYRQLPEEGLKFMVYLQKENIIDESGMPKERFSAEFPKEGPSILRIQQVVRGDSAAYFCASSRDRGEGLNTEAFFGQGTRLTVV.

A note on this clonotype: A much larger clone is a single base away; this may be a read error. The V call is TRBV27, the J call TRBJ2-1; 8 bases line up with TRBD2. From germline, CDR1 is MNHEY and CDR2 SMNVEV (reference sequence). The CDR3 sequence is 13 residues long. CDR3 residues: CVSSLGRGVEQFF. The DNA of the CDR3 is TGTGTCAGCAGTTTAGGGCGGGGGGTCGAGCAGTTCTTC.

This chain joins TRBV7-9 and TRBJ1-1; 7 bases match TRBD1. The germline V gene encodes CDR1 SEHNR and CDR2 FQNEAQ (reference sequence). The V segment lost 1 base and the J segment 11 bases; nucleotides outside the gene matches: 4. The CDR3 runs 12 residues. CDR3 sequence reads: CASSLEAGGAFF. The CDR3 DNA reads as TGTGCCAGCAGCTTAGAGGCAGGGGGGGCTTTCTTT.

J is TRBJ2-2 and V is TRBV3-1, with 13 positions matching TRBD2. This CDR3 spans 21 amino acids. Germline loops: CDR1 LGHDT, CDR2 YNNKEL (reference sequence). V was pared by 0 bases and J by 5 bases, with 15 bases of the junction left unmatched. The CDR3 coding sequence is TGTGCCAGCAGCCAAGAAGCCCACCTACTAGCGGGGGGGCCTGGAACCGGGGAGCTGTTTTTT. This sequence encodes CASSQEAHLLAGGPGTGELFF.

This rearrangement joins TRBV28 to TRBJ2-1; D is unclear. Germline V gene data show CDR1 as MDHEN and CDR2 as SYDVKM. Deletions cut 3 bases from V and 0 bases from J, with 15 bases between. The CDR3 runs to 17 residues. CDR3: CASSFLGALNSYNEQFF. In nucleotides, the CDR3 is TGTGCCAGCAGTTTCCTAGGTGCTCTCAACTCCTACAATGAGCAGTTCTTC.

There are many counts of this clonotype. CDR3 protein: CATSKSPGEDTDTQYF. CDR3 DNA: TGTGCCACCAGCAAGAGTCCAGGGGAAGATACAGATACGCAGTATTTT. The rearrangement joins TRBV15 to TRBJ2-3; TRBD1 might be the D (6 bases). CDR1 and CDR2 from the germline V gene are LNHNV and YYDKDF (reference sequence). The CDR3 consists of 16 residues. Trimming cost V 4 bases and J 3 bases, with 17 bases left between them.

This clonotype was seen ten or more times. The CDR3 region has the DNA TGCGCCAGCAGCTTGGAGGGGCAGGGTTGGACTGAAGCTTTCTTT. This codes for CASSLEGQGWTEAFF. This sequence joins TRBV5-1 and TRBJ1-1; the D gene is possibly TRBD1 (5 bases). The germline V gene encodes CDR1 SGHRS and CDR2 YFSETQ. The CDR3 contains 15 residues. The V gene lost 0 bases and the J gene lost 5 bases, with 14 bases spanning the gap.

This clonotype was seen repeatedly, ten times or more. The CDR3: CATSPGGGGRGGYTF. The DNA of the CDR3 is TGTGCCACCAGCCCAGGAGGGGGAGGTAGAGGTGGCTACACCTTC. The chain carries TRBV15 and TRBJ1-2, with TRBD1 as a possible D gene (6 bases). The CDR3 contains 15 residues. Germline V gene data show CDR1 as LNHNV and CDR2 as YYDKDF (reference sequence). Trimming took 5 bases from V and 7 from J, leaving 20 bases between them.

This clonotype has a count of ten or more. The CDR3 nucleotides read TGTGCCAGCAGCTTACTAGGGACAGCCGGGGAGCTGTTTTTT. Translated, it gives CASSLLGTAGELFF. The chain joins TRBV7-2 to TRBJ2-2; TRBD1 aligns across 7 bases. The germline CDR1 and CDR2 sequences are SGHTA and FQGNSA. The ends lost 2 bases at V and 6 bases at J; junction bases unmatched: 3. There are 14 residues in the CDR3. Based on the CDR3 plus reference TRBV7-2 and TRBJ2-2, the full variable domain is GAGVSQSPSNKVTEKGKDVELRCDPISGHTALYWYRQSLGQGLEFLIYFQGNSAPDKSGLPSDRFSAERTGGSVSTLTIQRTQQEDSAVYLCASSLLGTAGELFFGEGSRLTVL.

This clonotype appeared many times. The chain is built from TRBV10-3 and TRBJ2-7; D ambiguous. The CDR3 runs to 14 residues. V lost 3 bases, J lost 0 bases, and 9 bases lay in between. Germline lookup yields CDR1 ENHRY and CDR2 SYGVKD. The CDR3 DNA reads TGTGCCATCAGTGAAGACTTGAGCTCCTACGAGCAGTACTTC. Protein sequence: CAISEDLSSYEQYF.

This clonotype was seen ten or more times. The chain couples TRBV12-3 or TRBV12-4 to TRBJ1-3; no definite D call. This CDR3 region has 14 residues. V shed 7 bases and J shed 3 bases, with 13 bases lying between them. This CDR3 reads CASTETRFGNTIYF. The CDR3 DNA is TGTGCCAGCACCGAAACAAGATTTGGAAACACCATATATTTT.

CDR3: CASSFFPAGSSYEQYF. CDR3 sequence (DNA): TGTGCCAGCAGCTTTTTCCCAGCGGGGTCCTCCTACGAGCAGTACTTC. The chain links TRBV7-2 to TRBJ2-7; 7 bases map to TRBD2. After removal of 3 bases from V and 0 bases from J, the junction contained 8 bases not matched to a gene. The CDR3 spans 16 residues. Per germline, CDR1 SGHTA and CDR2 FQGNSA. Combining the CDR3 with reference TRBV7-2 and TRBJ2-7 gives the whole variable domain GAGVSQSPSNKVTEKGKDVELRCDPISGHTALYWYRQSLGQGLEFLIYFQGNSAPDKSGLPSDRFSAERTGGSVSTLTIQRTQQEDSAVYLCASSFFPAGSSYEQYFGPGTRLTVT.

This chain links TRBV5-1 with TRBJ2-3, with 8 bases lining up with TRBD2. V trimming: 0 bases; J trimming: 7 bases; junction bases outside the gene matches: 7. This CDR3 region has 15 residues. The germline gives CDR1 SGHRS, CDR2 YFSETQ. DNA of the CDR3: TGCGCCAGCAGCTTGGACGGGGGGGCGGCCTATACGCAGTATTTT. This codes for CASSLDGGAAYTQYF.

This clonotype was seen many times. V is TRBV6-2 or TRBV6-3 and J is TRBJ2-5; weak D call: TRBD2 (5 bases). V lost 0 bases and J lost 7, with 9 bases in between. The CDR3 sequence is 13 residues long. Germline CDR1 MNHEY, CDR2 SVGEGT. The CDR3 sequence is CASSYSAEGTQYF. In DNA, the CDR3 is TGTGCCAGCAGTTACTCGGCAGAGGGGACCCAGTACTTC.

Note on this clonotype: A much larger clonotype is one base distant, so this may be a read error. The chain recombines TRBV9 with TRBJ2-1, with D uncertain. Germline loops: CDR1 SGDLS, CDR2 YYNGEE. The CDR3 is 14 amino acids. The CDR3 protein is CASSVEGTYNDQFF. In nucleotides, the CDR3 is TGTGCCAGCAGCGTAGAGGGCACCTACAATGATCAGTTCTTC.